This T cell receptor (beta chain) was recovered during a study of Ad26.COV2.S vaccination and SARS-CoV-2 variants. Deletions cut 3 bases from V and 4 bases from J, with 10 bases between. This CDR3 spans 12 amino acids. In germline, CDR1 is GTSNPN, CDR2 SVGIG (reference sequence). Described treatment: roughly 19 received Ad26.COV2.S at low or high dose, single or two shots; 5 received placebo; per-sample allocation not given. Sampling occurred on day 63 after the first vaccine or placebo injection. TCRdb's table, derived via immunoSEQ multiplex PCR, lists solely in-frame clones and lacks some. The sample contains hundreds of thousands of clones, roughly 91% of which appear only once.

The V and J genes are TRBV30 and TRBJ2-7; possibly TRBD1 for D (6 bases). The material was peripheral blood, obtained in a trial of Ad26.COV2.S vaccine versus placebo. The receptor's source is a person aged 18 to 65 who received the Ad26.COV2.S COVID-19 vaccine or a placebo. The CDR3 reads CAWSGTLYEQYF. For the CDR3, the DNA is TGTGCCTGGAGCGGGACACTTTACGAGCAGTACTTC.